The next 7 T cell receptor beta chains were all read from a single sample in a study of blood T cell repertoires in COVID-19. Assay: immunoSEQ multiplex PCR; the TCRdb copy retains only in-frame clones and omits some. There are tens of thousands of clones in the sample; approximately 91% occur only once, and 3.1% lies in the top ten. The specimen sequenced was peripheral blood. The receptors derive from a human donor in a cohort sampled during active COVID-19.

The chain employs TRBV28 and TRBJ2-2; maybe TRBD2 (6 bases). The CDR3 is 13 residues long. CDR1 and CDR2 (germline): MDHEN, SYDVKM. V dropped 6 bases and J dropped 6 bases, with 11 bases sitting between them. The chain's CDR3 is CASSRGLSGELFF. The CDR3 nucleotides are TGTGCCAGCAGCCGGGGACTGTCCGGGGAGCTGTTTTTT.

The chain recombines TRBV14 with TRBJ1-1; the D gene is possibly TRBD1 (6 bases). The germline V gene has CDR1 SGHDN and CDR2 FVKESK. The CDR3 runs to 17 residues. The V end was cut by 3 bases, the J end by 0 bases, with 17 bases between. The CDR3 DNA is TGTGCCAGCAGCCACCCCCGTGAGGGGGGGATGAACACTGAAGCTTTCTTT. Residues: CASSHPREGGMNTEAFF.

The chain recombines TRBV6-4 with TRBJ2-3; D is undetermined. Trimming shortened V by 6 bases and J by 2 bases, and 12 bases separated the two germline ends. This CDR3 comprises 14 residues. CDR1 and CDR2 (germline): MRHNA, SNTAGT. Written as DNA, the CDR3 is TGTGCCAGCAGCCAGACATCCGTCACAGATACGCAGTATTTT. Translation: CASSQTSVTDTQYF.

J is TRBJ1-4 and V is TRBV12-5; 10 bases map to TRBD1. V lost 2 bases, J lost 7 bases, and 10 bases stayed unmatched. Per the germline V gene, CDR1 is LGHNT and CDR2 is FRNRAP. This CDR3 has 17 amino acids. DNA of the CDR3: TGTGCTAGTGGTTTGAATGAACTGGGACAGGGGTTTGAAAAACTGTTTTTT. Amino acids: CASGLNELGQGFEKLFF.

The genes are TRBV27 and TRBJ1-1, with 7 nucleotides matching TRBD1. The trim removed 5 bases at V and 4 bases at J, leaving 4 bases unmatched. The CDR3 has 13 residues. In germline, CDR1 is MNHEY, CDR2 SMNVEV (reference sequence). CDR3 residues: CASSTPGGTEAFF. CDR3 sequence (DNA): TGTGCCAGCAGTACCCCAGGGGGCACTGAAGCTTTCTTT.

This chain uses TRBV18 with TRBJ2-1; 7 nucleotides align to TRBD1. Germline CDR1 is KGHSH and CDR2 is LQKENI. V was pared by 3 bases and J by 10 bases, with 6 bases of the junction left unmatched. The CDR3 spans 13 residues. Here the CDR3 reads CASSPYTGEEQFF. The DNA for the CDR3 is TGTGCCAGCTCACCTTACACAGGGGAAGAGCAGTTCTTC.

V and J are TRBV30 and TRBJ1-1; 8 bases fit TRBD1. Germline trimming cut 2 bases from V and 5 bases from J; bases unmatched to any gene: 4. In germline, CDR1 is GTSNPN, CDR2 SVGIG (reference sequence). The CDR3 has 13 amino acids. CDR3 in DNA: TGTGCCTGGAGTAGGACAGGGAGGACTGAAGCTTTCTTT. This translates into CAWSRTGRTEAFF.